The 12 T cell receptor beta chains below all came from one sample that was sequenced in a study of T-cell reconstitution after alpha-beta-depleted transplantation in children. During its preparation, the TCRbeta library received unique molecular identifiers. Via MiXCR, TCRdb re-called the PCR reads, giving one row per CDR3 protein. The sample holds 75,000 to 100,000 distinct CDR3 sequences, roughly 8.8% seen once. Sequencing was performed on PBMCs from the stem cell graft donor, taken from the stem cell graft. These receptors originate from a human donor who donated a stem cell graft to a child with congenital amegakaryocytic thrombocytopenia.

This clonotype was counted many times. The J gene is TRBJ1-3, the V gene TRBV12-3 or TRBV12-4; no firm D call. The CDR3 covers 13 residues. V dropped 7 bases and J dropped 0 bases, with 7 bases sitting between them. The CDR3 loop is CASIPNSGNTIYF. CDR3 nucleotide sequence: TGTGCCAGCATCCCTAACTCTGGAAACACCATATATTTT.

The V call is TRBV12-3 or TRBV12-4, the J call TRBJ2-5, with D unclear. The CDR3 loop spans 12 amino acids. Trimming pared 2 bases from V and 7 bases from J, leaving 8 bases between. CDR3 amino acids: CASSLNDGTQYF. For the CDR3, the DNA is TGTGCCAGCAGTTTAAATGACGGGACCCAGTACTTC.

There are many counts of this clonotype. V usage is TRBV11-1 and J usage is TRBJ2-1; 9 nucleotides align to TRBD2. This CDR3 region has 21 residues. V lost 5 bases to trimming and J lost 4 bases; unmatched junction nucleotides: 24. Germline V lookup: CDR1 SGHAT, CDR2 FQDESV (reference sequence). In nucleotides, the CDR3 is TGTGCCAGCAGCCCGCCCGGGACAGAGTACTATAGCGGGAGAGCTTACAATGAGCAGTTCTTC. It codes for CASSPPGTEYYSGRAYNEQFF.

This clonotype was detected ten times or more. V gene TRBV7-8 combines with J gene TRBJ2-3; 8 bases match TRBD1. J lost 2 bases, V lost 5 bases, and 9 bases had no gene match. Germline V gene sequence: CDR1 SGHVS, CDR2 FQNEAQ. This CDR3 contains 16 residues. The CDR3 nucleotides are TGTGCCAGCAGCCCTTGGTACAGGGGGTTCACAGATACGCAGTATTTT. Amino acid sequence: CASSPWYRGFTDTQYF.

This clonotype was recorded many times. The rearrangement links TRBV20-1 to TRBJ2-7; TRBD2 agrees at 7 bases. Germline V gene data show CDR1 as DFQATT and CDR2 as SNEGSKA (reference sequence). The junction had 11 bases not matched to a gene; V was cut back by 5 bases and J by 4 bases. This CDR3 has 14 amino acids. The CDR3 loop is CSASRETRGYEQYF. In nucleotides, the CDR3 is TGCAGTGCTTCGCGGGAGACCCGTGGTTACGAGCAGTACTTC.

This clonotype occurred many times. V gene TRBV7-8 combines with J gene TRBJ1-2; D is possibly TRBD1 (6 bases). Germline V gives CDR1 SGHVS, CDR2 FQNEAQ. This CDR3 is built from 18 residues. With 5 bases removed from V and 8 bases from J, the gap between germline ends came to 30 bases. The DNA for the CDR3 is TGTGCCAGCAGCCCCCCCCGGAGACTTTATCGTAGGGACAAGGGCTACACCTTC. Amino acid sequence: CASSPPRRLYRRDKGYTF.

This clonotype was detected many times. CDR3 in amino acids: CASSVDSVNSPLHF. In DNA, the CDR3 is TGTGCCAGCAGCGTAGACAGCGTCAATTCACCCCTCCACTTT. The chain has TRBV9 and TRBJ1-6, with D hard to call. Germline CDR1 SGDLS, CDR2 YYNGEE. The CDR3 has 14 amino acids. V lost 0 bases and J 7 bases, leaving 8 bases between the germline ends.

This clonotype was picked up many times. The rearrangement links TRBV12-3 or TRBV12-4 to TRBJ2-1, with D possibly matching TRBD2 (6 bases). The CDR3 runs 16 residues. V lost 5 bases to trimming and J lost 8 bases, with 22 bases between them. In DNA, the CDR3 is TGTGCCAGCAGTCCGTTCACGGGCGGGCTAGCGTATGAGCAGTTCTTC. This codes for CASSPFTGGLAYEQFF.

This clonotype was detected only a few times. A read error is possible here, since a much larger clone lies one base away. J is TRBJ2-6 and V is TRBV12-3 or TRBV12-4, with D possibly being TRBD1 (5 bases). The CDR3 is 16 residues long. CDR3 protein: CASSFGVGSGANGLTF. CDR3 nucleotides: TGTGCCAGCAGTTTTGGCGTGGGCTCTGGGGCCAACGGCCTGACTTTC.

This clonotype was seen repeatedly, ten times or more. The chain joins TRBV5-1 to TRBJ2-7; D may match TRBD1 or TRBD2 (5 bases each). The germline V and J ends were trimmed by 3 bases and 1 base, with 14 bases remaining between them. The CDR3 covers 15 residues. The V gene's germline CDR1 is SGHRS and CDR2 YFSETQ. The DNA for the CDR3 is TGCGCCAGCAGCTGGGGGACGGGAACTTCCTACGAGCAGTACTTC. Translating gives CASSWGTGTSYEQYF.

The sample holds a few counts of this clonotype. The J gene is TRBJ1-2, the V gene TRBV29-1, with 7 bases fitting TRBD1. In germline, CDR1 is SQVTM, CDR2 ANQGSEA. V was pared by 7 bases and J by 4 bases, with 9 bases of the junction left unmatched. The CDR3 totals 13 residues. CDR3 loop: CSAEDRVGYGYTF. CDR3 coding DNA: TGCAGCGCGGAAGACAGGGTCGGCTATGGCTACACCTTC.

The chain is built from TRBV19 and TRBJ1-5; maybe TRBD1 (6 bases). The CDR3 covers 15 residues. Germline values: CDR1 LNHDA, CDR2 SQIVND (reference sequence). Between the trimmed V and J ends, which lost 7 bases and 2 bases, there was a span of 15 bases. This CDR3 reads CASISGGYGNQPQHF. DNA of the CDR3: TGTGCCAGTATTTCGGGGGGCTATGGCAATCAGCCCCAGCATTTT.